Listed below are T cell receptor beta chains from one sample, sequenced in a study of low-dose radiotherapy and immunotherapy resistance in tumors. TCRdb used MiXCR to reprocess the reads, holding one entry per CDR3 protein. The sample has roughly 100,000 distinct CDR3 sequences; 20% to 25% are singletons. Sequenced here: PBMCs, sampled after low-dose radiotherapy plus immunotherapy. These receptors all stem from a female donor with ovarian cancer. Both conserved end residues are part of each CDR3. Clone size is stated in some rows and not others, as once, few, many or a class when expanded.

clone_size: -; j_call: TRBJ2-5; v_call: TRBV7-3; cdr3_aa: CASSPGVSVTQYF
clone_size: many; j_call: TRBJ2-2; v_call: TRBV5-6; cdr3_aa: CASSWGGTANTGELFF
clone_size: many; j_call: TRBJ2-1; v_call: TRBV9; cdr3_aa: CASSVDGTGIHNEQFF
clone_size: -; j_call: TRBJ2-2; v_call: TRBV28; cdr3_aa: CASSSGHPIDTGELFF
clone_size: -; j_call: TRBJ1-2; v_call: TRBV28; cdr3_aa: CASSWTGGYTF
clone_size: many; j_call: TRBJ1-4; v_call: TRBV19; cdr3_aa: CASSFGGGGYRGEKLFF
clone_size: many; j_call: TRBJ2-2; v_call: TRBV7-3; cdr3_aa: CASSLGGQNTGELFF
clone_size: -; j_call: TRBJ2-7; v_call: TRBV28; cdr3_aa: CASSLSGVYEQYF
clone_size: -; j_call: TRBJ2-3; v_call: TRBV19; cdr3_aa: CASSTVTDTQYF
clone_size: few; j_call: TRBJ1-2; v_call: TRBV30; cdr3_aa: CAWSATGGPYGYTF
clone_size: many; j_call: TRBJ1-2; v_call: TRBV6-2/TRBV6-3; cdr3_aa: CASSVDSLYGYTF
clone_size: many; j_call: TRBJ2-3; v_call: TRBV28; cdr3_aa: CASSTQGIDTQYF
clone_size: many; j_call: TRBJ2-6; v_call: TRBV10-1; cdr3_aa: CASSEGQGAGANVLTF
clone_size: many; j_call: TRBJ2-4; v_call: TRBV2; cdr3_aa: CASSEGRAAKNIQYF
clone_size: -; j_call: TRBJ2-3; v_call: TRBV5-1; cdr3_aa: CASSPHGLAGSTDTQYF
clone_size: many; j_call: TRBJ2-3; v_call: TRBV12-3/TRBV12-4; cdr3_aa: CASTVTGAASDTQYF
clone_size: few; j_call: TRBJ1-1; v_call: TRBV12-5; cdr3_aa: CASGFVPLNTEAFF
clone_size: -; j_call: TRBJ2-1; v_call: TRBV27; cdr3_aa: CASSMTSRYNEQFF
clone_size: many; j_call: TRBJ2-1; v_call: TRBV20-1; cdr3_aa: CSAGTSGRAGEQFF
clone_size: many; j_call: TRBJ2-5; v_call: TRBV11-3; cdr3_aa: CASSLSRGWETQYF
clone_size: many; j_call: TRBJ2-1; v_call: TRBV20-1; cdr3_aa: CSARGQGRNEQFF
clone_size: few; j_call: TRBJ2-1; v_call: TRBV30; cdr3_aa: CAWSDNYNEQFF
clone_size: many; j_call: TRBJ2-2; v_call: TRBV29-1; cdr3_aa: CSVQNTGELFF
clone_size: many; j_call: TRBJ2-3; v_call: TRBV29-1; cdr3_aa: CSVAASTDTQYF
clone_size: -; j_call: TRBJ1-5; v_call: TRBV30; cdr3_aa: CAWSGDRGSNQPQHF
clone_size: many; j_call: TRBJ2-7; v_call: TRBV10-3; cdr3_aa: CAIREVGASYEQYF
clone_size: few; j_call: TRBJ2-3; v_call: TRBV6-5; cdr3_aa: CASRTVTDTQYF
clone_size: many; j_call: TRBJ2-5; v_call: TRBV29-1; cdr3_aa: CSASTGGNGETQYF
clone_size: many; j_call: TRBJ2-5; v_call: TRBV11-3; cdr3_aa: CASSQRTSGQETQYF
clone_size: -; j_call: TRBJ1-4; v_call: TRBV6-2/TRBV6-3; cdr3_aa: CASRQTWGNEKLFF
clone_size: many; j_call: TRBJ1-1; v_call: TRBV11-2; cdr3_aa: CASSLVGTNTEAFF
clone_size: -; j_call: TRBJ1-1; v_call: TRBV6-1; cdr3_aa: CASSAPDRGVTEAFF
clone_size: many; j_call: TRBJ1-4; v_call: TRBV20-1; cdr3_aa: CSARGQGSGEKLFF
clone_size: many; j_call: TRBJ2-3; v_call: TRBV5-1; cdr3_aa: CASSFIGGSTDTQYF
clone_size: -; j_call: TRBJ1-1; v_call: TRBV6-6; cdr3_aa: CASSYTLTGRINTEAFF
clone_size: -; j_call: TRBJ2-7; v_call: TRBV18; cdr3_aa: CASSNGQASRGEQYF
clone_size: -; j_call: TRBJ2-5; v_call: TRBV2; cdr3_aa: CASSFSSGGNQETQYF
clone_size: -; j_call: TRBJ1-2; v_call: TRBV6-6; cdr3_aa: CASSANWDRVDF
clone_size: -; j_call: TRBJ2-3; v_call: TRBV2; cdr3_aa: CASSVTAGTSGTAGPDTQYFF
clone_size: many; j_call: TRBJ1-4; v_call: TRBV7-9; cdr3_aa: CASSKDRGREKLFF
clone_size: many; j_call: TRBJ1-2; v_call: TRBV4-2; cdr3_aa: CASSQDLGGYYGYTF